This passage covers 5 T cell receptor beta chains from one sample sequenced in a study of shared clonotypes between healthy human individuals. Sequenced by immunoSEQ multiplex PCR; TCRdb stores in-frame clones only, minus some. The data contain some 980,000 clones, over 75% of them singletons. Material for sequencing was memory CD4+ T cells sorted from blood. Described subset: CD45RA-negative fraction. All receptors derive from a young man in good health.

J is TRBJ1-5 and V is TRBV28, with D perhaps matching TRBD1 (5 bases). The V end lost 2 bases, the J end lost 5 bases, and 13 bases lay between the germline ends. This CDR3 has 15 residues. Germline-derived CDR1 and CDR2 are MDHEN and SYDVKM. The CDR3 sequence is CASSLSSRGDQPQHF. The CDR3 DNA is TGTGCCAGCAGTTTAAGTAGTAGGGGTGATCAGCCCCAGCATTTT.

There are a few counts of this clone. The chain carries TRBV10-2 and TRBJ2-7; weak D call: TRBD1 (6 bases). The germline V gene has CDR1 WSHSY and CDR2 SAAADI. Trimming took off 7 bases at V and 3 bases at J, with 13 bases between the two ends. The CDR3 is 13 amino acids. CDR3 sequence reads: CASTEQGSYEQYF. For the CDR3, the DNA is TGCGCCAGCACCGAGCAGGGGAGCTACGAGCAGTACTTC.

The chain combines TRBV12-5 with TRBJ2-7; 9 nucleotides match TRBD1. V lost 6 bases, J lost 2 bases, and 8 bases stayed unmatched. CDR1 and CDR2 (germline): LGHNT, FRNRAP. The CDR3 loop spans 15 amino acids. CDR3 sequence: CASGPGTGPTYEQYF. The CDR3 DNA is TGTGCTAGTGGACCCGGGACAGGGCCTACCTACGAGCAGTACTTC.

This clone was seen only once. CDR3 amino acids: CASKTGASIGETQYF. CDR3 coding DNA: TGCGCCAGCAAGACAGGGGCCTCAATAGGGGAGACCCAGTACTTC. The J gene is TRBJ2-5, the V gene TRBV5-1; 8 bases fit TRBD1. The CDR3 spans 15 residues. V was pared by 6 bases and J by 5 bases, with 12 bases of the junction left unmatched. Germline CDR1 is SGHRS and CDR2 is YFSETQ.

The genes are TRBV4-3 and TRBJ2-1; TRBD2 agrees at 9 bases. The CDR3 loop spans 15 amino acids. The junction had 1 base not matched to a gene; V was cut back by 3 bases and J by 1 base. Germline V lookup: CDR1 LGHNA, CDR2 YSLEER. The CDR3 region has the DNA TGCGCCAGCAGCCATGCGGGAGGGTCCTACAATGAGCAGTTCTTC. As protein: CASSHAGGSYNEQFF.